This is a list of T cell receptor beta chains from one sample in a study of control samples from healthy donors and cancer patients. TCRdb keeps only in-frame clones here, not all; method: immunoSEQ multiplex PCR. The sample records 100,000 to 150,000 clones, around 87% being singletons. Sequenced material: blood. Receptors originate from a man in his 60s in good health. Both conserved end residues are part of each CDR3. A D gene is named only where the DNA matches it firmly.

v_call,d_call,cdr3_aa
TRBV19,TRBD1,CASSQQGAGADTQYF
TRBV30,NA,CAWRTPGRNTF
TRBV21-1,NA,CASSAHRGHTIYF
TRBV6-5,TRBD1,CASSLGQGTDTQYF
TRBV19,TRBD1,CASSIDPGQGIYGYTF
TRBV29-1,NA,CSVLRDGTEAFF
TRBV4-2,NA,CASSQDEGRNTGELFF
TRBV5-5,TRBD1,CASRRTGGVDTGELFF
TRBV12-3/TRBV12-4,NA,CASSLQNYGYTF
TRBV30,TRBD1,CAWSDPLSGQGIYEKLFF
TRBV27,NA,CASSATGVGYEQYF
TRBV7-2,NA,CASSLEPDSSGNTIYF
TRBV30,TRBD1,CAWDRQGVGEKLFF
TRBV7-2,NA,CASRPPGVDNYGYTF
TRBV6-5,NA,CASRGGGHDREKLFF
TRBV6-6,TRBD1,CASSGQVHEQYF
TRBV19,TRBD1,CASSIRTGGASSPLHF
TRBV4-1,NA,CASSQDGGIGVQEKLFF
TRBV2,NA,CASSPAGRETNEKLFF
TRBV11-2,NA,CASSQGGPPETQYF
TRBV7-9,TRBD1,CASRRQGGNYGYTF
TRBV3-1/TRBV3-2,TRBD2,CASSDAGGETQYF
TRBV9,NA,CASSVAPQDEQYF